The clone carrying this T cell receptor (beta chain) was observed at least ten times. These data originate in a study of identical twins. TCRdb analysed the 5' RACE reads with MiXCR anew, one entry per CDR3 protein. The table records 500,000 to 600,000 distinct CDR3 sequences, less than 25% of them present only once. This CDR3 spans 12 amino acids. Germline CDR1 DFQATT, CDR2 SNEGSKA (reference sequence). The V and J ends lost 3 bases and 3 bases respectively, with 9 bases between them. These sequences were also reported in another study, on T cells expressing NK-cell markers. This second report adds: The CD3+CD56-NKG2C+ fraction was also led by these clonotypes in a handful of donors.

The chain couples TRBV20-1 to TRBJ2-7; D remains unclear. The sequence was collected from a woman aged 18-30 years in good health. Sequenced: CD4+ T cells sorted from blood. The CDR3, as DNA: TGCAGTGCTAGTGGCTTACTCTACGAGCAGTACTTC. Its protein product is CSASGLLYEQYF.